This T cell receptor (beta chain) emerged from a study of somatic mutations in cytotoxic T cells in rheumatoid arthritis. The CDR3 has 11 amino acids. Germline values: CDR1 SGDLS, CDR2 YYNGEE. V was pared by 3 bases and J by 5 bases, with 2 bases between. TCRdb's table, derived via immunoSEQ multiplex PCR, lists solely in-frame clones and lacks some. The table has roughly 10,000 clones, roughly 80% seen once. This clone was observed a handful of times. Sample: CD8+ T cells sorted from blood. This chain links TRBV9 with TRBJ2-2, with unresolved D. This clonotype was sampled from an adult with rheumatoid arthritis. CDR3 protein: CASSGTGELFF. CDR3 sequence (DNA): TGTGCCAGCAGCGGAACCGGGGAGCTGTTTTTT.